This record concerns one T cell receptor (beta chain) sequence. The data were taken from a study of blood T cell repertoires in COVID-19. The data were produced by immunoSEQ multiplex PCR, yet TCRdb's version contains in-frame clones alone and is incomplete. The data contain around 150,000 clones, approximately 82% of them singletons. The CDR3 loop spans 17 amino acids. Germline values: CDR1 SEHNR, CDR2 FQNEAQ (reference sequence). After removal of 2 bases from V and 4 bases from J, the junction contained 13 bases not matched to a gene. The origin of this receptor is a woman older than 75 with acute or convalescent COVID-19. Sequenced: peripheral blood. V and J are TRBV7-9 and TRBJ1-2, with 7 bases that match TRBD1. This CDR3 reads CASSLTAGTASFYGYTF. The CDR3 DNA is TGTGCCAGCAGCTTAACCGCCGGGACAGCATCCTTCTATGGCTACACCTTC.